This is a list of T cell receptor beta chains from one sample in a study of siplizumab effects on memory and regulatory T cells. Method: immunoSEQ multiplex PCR; TCRdb's copy keeps in-frame clones and lacks some. The repertoire has just under 85,000 clones, roughly 87% of them found once; the top ten carry under 2%. Sequencing input: Tregs sorted from blood. All receptors derive from a human donor in good health. CDR3s include the opening cysteine and the closing phenylalanine or tryptophan. The order of the fields is CDR3 protein, CDR3 DNA, clone size, D gene, V gene, J gene. A D gene is named only where the DNA matches it firmly. Part of the rows lack a size; the others show once, few, many or a class for expanded clones.

cdr3_aa: CASSYVLGPNQPQHF
cdr3_nt: TGTGCCAGCAGTTACGTTTTGGGCCCGAATCAGCCCCAGCATTTT
clone_size: -
d_call: -
v_call: TRBV6-5
j_call: TRBJ1-5

cdr3_aa: CASTQRGGSADTQYF
cdr3_nt: TGTGCCAGTACCCAGCGGGGGGGCAGCGCGGATACGCAGTATTTT
clone_size: -
d_call: TRBD2
v_call: TRBV19
j_call: TRBJ2-3

cdr3_aa: CASSRGFLGNQPQHF
cdr3_nt: TGCGCCAGCAGCCGGGGTTTCTTAGGGAATCAGCCCCAGCATTTT
clone_size: few
d_call: -
v_call: TRBV4-1
j_call: TRBJ1-5

cdr3_aa: CASRFRRACNQPQHF
cdr3_nt: TGTGCAAGTCGCTTCCGGCGGGCATGCAATCAGCCCCAGCATTTT
clone_size: -
d_call: -
v_call: TRBV12-2
j_call: TRBJ1-5

cdr3_aa: CASSGWTVVTEAFF
cdr3_nt: TGTGCCAGCAGTGGTTGGACAGTAGTCACTGAAGCTTTCTTT
clone_size: -
d_call: -
v_call: TRBV6-1
j_call: TRBJ1-1

cdr3_aa: CAISGRTGAYEQYF
cdr3_nt: TGTGCCATCAGTGGAAGGACAGGGGCATACGAGCAGTACTTC
clone_size: -
d_call: TRBD1
v_call: TRBV10-3
j_call: TRBJ2-7

cdr3_aa: CASSPQGNNSPLHF
cdr3_nt: TGTGCCAGCTCACCACAGGGAAATAATTCACCCCTCCACTTT
clone_size: once
d_call: -
v_call: TRBV18
j_call: TRBJ1-6

cdr3_aa: CASSLGPGNNQPQHF
cdr3_nt: TGTGCCAGCAGTTTAGGCCCGGGGAACAATCAGCCCCAGCATTTT
clone_size: -
d_call: -
v_call: TRBV27
j_call: TRBJ1-5

cdr3_aa: CASSLGWGDQETQYF
cdr3_nt: TGTGCCAGCAGCTTAGGGTGGGGGGACCAAGAGACCCAGTACTTC
clone_size: -
d_call: -
v_call: TRBV11-3
j_call: TRBJ2-5

cdr3_aa: CASSVLGGQFYEQYF
cdr3_nt: TGTGCCAGCAGTGTATTGGGGGGACAGTTCTACGAGCAGTACTTC
clone_size: -
d_call: -
v_call: TRBV6-1
j_call: TRBJ2-7

cdr3_aa: CAVSGLFLSGNTIYF
cdr3_nt: TGTGCCGTTTCCGGGCTCTTCCTCTCTGGAAACACCATATATTTT
clone_size: -
d_call: -
v_call: TRBV10-3
j_call: TRBJ1-3

cdr3_aa: CASSLGFPGGGAGELFF
cdr3_nt: TGTGCCAGCAGCTTAGGGTTCCCCGGTGGAGGGGCCGGGGAGCTGTTTTTT
clone_size: -
d_call: -
v_call: TRBV7-6
j_call: TRBJ2-2

cdr3_aa: CASSQAFGSYNSPLHF
cdr3_nt: TGCGCCAGCAGCCAAGCCTTTGGCTCCTATAATTCACCCCTCCACTTT
clone_size: -
d_call: -
v_call: TRBV4-3
j_call: TRBJ1-6

cdr3_aa: CASSITGYEQYF
cdr3_nt: TGCGCCAGCAGCATAACAGGGTACGAGCAGTACTTC
clone_size: -
d_call: -
v_call: TRBV5-1
j_call: TRBJ2-7

cdr3_aa: CSVESGQGSNQPQHF
cdr3_nt: TGCAGCGTTGAATCGGGACAGGGTAGCAATCAGCCCCAGCATTTT
clone_size: few
d_call: TRBD1
v_call: TRBV29-1
j_call: TRBJ1-5

cdr3_aa: CASSLEDTALYGYTF
cdr3_nt: TGTGCCAGCAGCTTAGAAGACACTGCACTCTATGGCTACACCTTC
clone_size: -
d_call: -
v_call: TRBV11-1
j_call: TRBJ1-2

cdr3_aa: CASSSGTIQTQYF
cdr3_nt: TGTGCCAGCAGTTCTGGGACAATCCAGACCCAGTACTTC
clone_size: -
d_call: -
v_call: TRBV6-5
j_call: TRBJ2-5

cdr3_aa: CASSGDRGTTDTQYF
cdr3_nt: TGTGCCAGCAGCGGTGACAGGGGAACAACAGATACGCAGTATTTT
clone_size: once
d_call: TRBD1
v_call: TRBV9
j_call: TRBJ2-3

cdr3_aa: CASSQEPSPYTDTQYF
cdr3_nt: TGCGCCAGCAGCCAAGAACCGTCTCCCTACACAGATACGCAGTATTTT
clone_size: -
d_call: -
v_call: TRBV4-1
j_call: TRBJ2-3

cdr3_aa: CASSLGPINQPQHF
cdr3_nt: TGCGCCAGCAGCTTGGGCCCAATCAATCAGCCCCAGCATTTT
clone_size: many
d_call: -
v_call: TRBV5-1
j_call: TRBJ1-5

cdr3_aa: CASNENTGELFF
cdr3_nt: TGCGCCAGCAACGAAAACACCGGGGAGCTGTTTTTT
clone_size: once
d_call: -
v_call: TRBV5-1
j_call: TRBJ2-2

cdr3_aa: CASINLVAGGTEQFF
cdr3_nt: TGTGCCAGCATAAACTTAGTTGCGGGGGGGACAGAGCAGTTCTTC
clone_size: -
d_call: TRBD2
v_call: TRBV6-1
j_call: TRBJ2-1

cdr3_aa: CSVEALNTGELFF
cdr3_nt: TGCAGCGTTGAAGCGCTAAACACCGGGGAGCTGTTTTTT
clone_size: -
d_call: -
v_call: TRBV29-1
j_call: TRBJ2-2

cdr3_aa: CASSEWAGRETQYF
cdr3_nt: TGTGCCAGCAGTGAATGGGCCGGGCGGGAGACCCAGTACTTC
clone_size: -
d_call: -
v_call: TRBV6-1
j_call: TRBJ2-5

cdr3_aa: CASSSGGAGLNSPLHF
cdr3_nt: TGTGCCAGCAGCTCAGGGGGGGCAGGCCTGAATTCACCCCTCCACTTT
clone_size: few
d_call: TRBD1
v_call: TRBV7-9
j_call: TRBJ1-6

cdr3_aa: CASSSHGTKSNEQFF
cdr3_nt: TGTGCCAGCAGTTCCCACGGGACTAAGTCAAATGAGCAGTTCTTC
clone_size: -
d_call: TRBD2
v_call: TRBV27
j_call: TRBJ2-1

cdr3_aa: CASSPTGTGISEQYF
cdr3_nt: TGTGCCAGCAGTCCCACCGGGACAGGGATTTCCGAGCAGTACTTC
clone_size: once
d_call: TRBD1
v_call: TRBV28
j_call: TRBJ2-7

cdr3_aa: CATRTDPNYGYTF
cdr3_nt: TGTGCCACCCGGACAGATCCTAACTATGGCTACACCTTC
clone_size: -
d_call: -
v_call: TRBV19
j_call: TRBJ1-2

cdr3_aa: CASSYDRLGEQYF
cdr3_nt: TGTGCCAGCTCCTATGACAGGCTAGGGGAGCAGTACTTC
clone_size: -
d_call: -
v_call: TRBV18
j_call: TRBJ2-7

cdr3_aa: CASSLGAYNEQFF
cdr3_nt: TGTGCCAGCAGCTTAGGAGCCTACAATGAGCAGTTCTTC
clone_size: -
d_call: -
v_call: TRBV7-3
j_call: TRBJ2-1

cdr3_aa: CASSPGWGLSYEQYF
cdr3_nt: TGCGCCAGCAGCCCCGGCTGGGGGTTGAGTTACGAGCAGTACTTC
clone_size: -
d_call: -
v_call: TRBV5-1
j_call: TRBJ2-7

cdr3_aa: CASSRKTEAFF
cdr3_nt: TGTGCCAGCAGTCGTAAGACTGAAGCTTTCTTT
clone_size: -
d_call: -
v_call: TRBV28
j_call: TRBJ1-1

cdr3_aa: CASSETGGGYEQFF
cdr3_nt: TGTGCCAGCAGTGAGACAGGGGGAGGGTATGAGCAGTTCTTC
clone_size: -
d_call: TRBD1
v_call: TRBV6-1
j_call: TRBJ2-1

cdr3_aa: CAWSSPGQGFYSPLHF
cdr3_nt: TGTGCCTGGAGTTCCCCGGGACAGGGGTTTTATTCACCCCTCCACTTT
clone_size: -
d_call: TRBD1
v_call: TRBV30
j_call: TRBJ1-6

cdr3_aa: CASSPRDRSTNEKLFF
cdr3_nt: TGTGCCAGCAGCCCCCGGGACCGATCAACTAATGAAAAACTGTTTTTT
clone_size: -
d_call: -
v_call: TRBV7-8
j_call: TRBJ1-4

cdr3_aa: CATRAAGPMETQYF
cdr3_nt: TGTGCCACCAGAGCAGCGGGGCCCATGGAGACCCAGTACTTC
clone_size: -
d_call: TRBD2
v_call: TRBV15
j_call: TRBJ2-5

cdr3_aa: CASSRDNSYEQYF
cdr3_nt: TGTGCCAGCTCACGAGACAACTCCTACGAGCAGTACTTC
clone_size: -
d_call: -
v_call: TRBV18
j_call: TRBJ2-7

cdr3_aa: CASSWTSGGGDTDTQYF
cdr3_nt: TGTGCCAGCAGTTGGACTAGCGGGGGTGGGGACACAGATACGCAGTATTTT
clone_size: -
d_call: TRBD2
v_call: TRBV28
j_call: TRBJ2-3

cdr3_aa: CASGPIHNSPLHF
cdr3_nt: TGTGCCAGCGGACCCATACATAATTCACCCCTCCACTTT
clone_size: few
d_call: -
v_call: TRBV6-5
j_call: TRBJ1-6

cdr3_aa: CASSRANSGNTIYF
cdr3_nt: TGTGCCAGCTCACGGGCCAACTCTGGAAACACCATATATTTT
clone_size: -
d_call: -
v_call: TRBV18
j_call: TRBJ1-3

cdr3_aa: CASRPGLNSYEQYF
cdr3_nt: TGTGCCAGTAGACCGGGACTCAACTCCTACGAGCAGTACTTC
clone_size: -
d_call: -
v_call: TRBV19
j_call: TRBJ2-7

cdr3_aa: CASSIRDSRAFF
cdr3_nt: TGTGCCAGCAGCATAAGGGACTCCCGAGCTTTCTTT
clone_size: -
d_call: -
v_call: TRBV7-9
j_call: TRBJ1-1

cdr3_aa: CASSQRLLWNGSYEQYF
cdr3_nt: TGTGCCAGCAGCCAACGTCTATTGTGGAACGGCTCCTACGAGCAGTACTTC
clone_size: -
d_call: -
v_call: TRBV14
j_call: TRBJ2-7

cdr3_aa: CASSPHTGVGEFF
cdr3_nt: TGTGCCAGCAGCCCACACACAGGGGTGGGTGAGTTCTTC
clone_size: -
d_call: TRBD1
v_call: TRBV7-2
j_call: TRBJ2-1

cdr3_aa: CASSLGSGRDPEQFF
cdr3_nt: TGTGCCAGCAGCCTGGGGTCGGGACGCGACCCTGAGCAGTTCTTC
clone_size: -
d_call: -
v_call: TRBV7-2
j_call: TRBJ2-1

cdr3_aa: CASSPRVTGELFF
cdr3_nt: TGCGCCAGCAGTCCTAGGGTCACCGGGGAGCTGTTTTTT
clone_size: -
d_call: -
v_call: TRBV5-1
j_call: TRBJ2-2

cdr3_aa: CASGYTEAFF
cdr3_nt: TGTGCCAGTGGGTACACTGAAGCTTTCTTT
clone_size: -
d_call: -
v_call: TRBV19
j_call: TRBJ1-1

cdr3_aa: CASSRTGPYEQYF
cdr3_nt: TGTGCCAGTAGTCGGACAGGCCCCTACGAGCAGTACTTC
clone_size: -
d_call: TRBD1
v_call: TRBV19
j_call: TRBJ2-7

cdr3_aa: CASSHPGAKYNEQFF
cdr3_nt: TGTGCCAGCAGCCATCCAGGGGCGAAATACAATGAGCAGTTCTTC
clone_size: -
d_call: -
v_call: TRBV14
j_call: TRBJ2-1

cdr3_aa: CASSLAGVEKLFF
cdr3_nt: TGTGCCAGCAGCTTGGCCGGGGTGGAAAAACTGTTTTTT
clone_size: -
d_call: -
v_call: TRBV5-4
j_call: TRBJ1-4

cdr3_aa: CASSPGTVEKLFF
cdr3_nt: TGTGCCAGCAGCCCAGGGACAGTTGAAAAACTGTTTTTT
clone_size: -
d_call: TRBD1
v_call: TRBV7-2
j_call: TRBJ1-4

cdr3_aa: CASSLGTSGRLYEQYF
cdr3_nt: TGCGCCAGCAGCTTAGGGACTAGCGGGCGCCTCTACGAGCAGTACTTC
clone_size: -
d_call: TRBD2
v_call: TRBV5-1
j_call: TRBJ2-7

cdr3_aa: CSVDKFASGYTDTQYF
cdr3_nt: TGCAGCGTTGATAAGTTTGCTAGCGGATACACAGATACGCAGTATTTT
clone_size: once
d_call: TRBD2
v_call: TRBV29-1
j_call: TRBJ2-3

cdr3_aa: CASSPLGANVLTF
cdr3_nt: TGTGCCAGCAGCCCCCTTGGGGCCAACGTCCTGACTTTC
clone_size: -
d_call: -
v_call: TRBV7-9
j_call: TRBJ2-6

cdr3_aa: CATSRGQGVTYEQYF
cdr3_nt: TGTGCCACCAGCAGGGGACAGGGCGTGACCTACGAGCAGTACTTC
clone_size: -
d_call: TRBD1
v_call: TRBV15
j_call: TRBJ2-7

cdr3_aa: CSDAVSTDTQYF
cdr3_nt: TGCAGCGATGCGGTTAGCACAGATACGCAGTATTTT
clone_size: -
d_call: -
v_call: TRBV29-1
j_call: TRBJ2-3